A single sample is the source of the 10 T cell receptor beta chains below, sequenced in a study of shared clonotypes between healthy human individuals. Sequenced by immunoSEQ multiplex PCR; TCRdb stores in-frame clones only, minus some. Of approximately 2,000,000 clones listed, just under 95% are singletons. The specimen sequenced was naive CD4+ T cells from PBMCs. Subset specified: CD45RA+ positively selected. The source is a man younger than 35 in good health. Some clones in this sample may be carry-over from other donors' samples.

The V call is TRBV18, the J call TRBJ2-7; 8 positions match TRBD1. Per germline, CDR1 KGHSH and CDR2 LQKENI. V was pared by 3 bases and J by 2 bases, with 12 bases of the junction left unmatched. The CDR3 length is 17 residues. The CDR3 DNA is TGTGCCAGCTCACCGAGCGGAGCCGGGACAGGAGCCTACGAGCAGTACTTC. This codes for CASSPSGAGTGAYEQYF.

The gene calls are TRBV7-8 and TRBJ1-1; no firm D call. V was shortened by 4 bases and J by 7 bases, with 16 bases between the two germline ends. The CDR3 length is 14 residues. The germline CDR1 and CDR2 sequences are SGHVS and FQNEAQ. The CDR3 loop reads CASSSYGLHSEAFF. CDR3 in DNA: TGTGCCAGCAGCTCTTACGGACTACATAGTGAAGCTTTCTTT.

The gene calls are TRBV7-9 and TRBJ2-2; D gene unclear. V dropped 1 base and J dropped 9 bases, with 9 bases sitting between them. The germline gives CDR1 SEHNR, CDR2 FQNEAQ (reference sequence). This CDR3 region has 13 residues. In DNA form, the CDR3 reads TGTGCCAGCAGCTTAGGGTCTGTGTGGGAGCTGTTTTTT. Translating it yields CASSLGSVWELFF.

Comments on this clone: Within the sample, other DNA sequences also encode this same CDR3. The V call is TRBV5-6, the J call TRBJ2-7, with 11 bases lining up with TRBD2. This CDR3 contains 15 residues. V dropped 4 bases and J dropped 2; count of bases not matched to a gene: 5. Germline loops: CDR1 SGHDT, CDR2 YYEEEE. CDR3 nucleotide sequence: TGTGCCAGCAGCCCTGGGACTAGCGGAACCTACGAGCAGTACTTC. The encoded protein is CASSPGTSGTYEQYF. The entire variable domain, with the rest obtained from reference TRBV5-6 and TRBJ2-7, is as follows: DAGVTQSPTHLIKTRGQQVTLRCSPKSGHDTVSWYQQALGQGPQFIFQYYEEEERQRGNFPDRFSGHQFPNYSSELNVNALLLGDSALYLCASSPGTSGTYEQYFGPGTRLTVT.

This clone was counted a single time. The sample has other DNA sequences that encode this CDR3 too. The CDR3 loop is CASSFLQNTGELFF. For the CDR3, the DNA is TGCGCCAGCAGCTTTTTACAGAACACCGGGGAGCTGTTTTTT. This sequence joins TRBV5-1 and TRBJ2-2, with no clear D. Deletions cut 2 bases from V and 1 base from J, with 6 bases between. Germline-derived CDR1 and CDR2 are SGHRS and YFSETQ. CDR3 length equals 14 residues.

The rearrangement links TRBV7-3 to TRBJ2-2, with D unresolved. Trimming pared 4 bases from V and 1 base from J, leaving 7 bases between. This CDR3 region has 14 residues. Germline loops: CDR1 SGHTA, CDR2 FQGTGA. The CDR3 DNA is TGTGCCAGCAGCTCCATCCGGAACACCGGGGAGCTGTTTTTT. Translated, it gives CASSSIRNTGELFF.

Notes on this clone: A much larger clone differs by one base, so this may be a read error. Additional DNA sequences in this sample encode the identical CDR3. The chain employs TRBV5-1 and TRBJ1-5; TRBD1 is a possible D gene (6 bases). Trimming shortened V by 1 base and J by 4 bases, and 6 bases separated the two germline ends. This CDR3 has 13 residues. From germline, CDR1 is SGHRS and CDR2 YFSETQ. The CDR3 is CASSLQGNQPQHF. The CDR3 coding sequence is TGCGCCAGCAGCTTGCAGGGGAATCAGCCCCAGCATTTT.

This chain links TRBV15 with TRBJ2-1; 8 nucleotides agree with TRBD2. The germline gives CDR1 LNHNV, CDR2 YYDKDF (reference sequence). Losses at the gene ends were 1 base for V and 6 bases for J; bases not matched to a gene: 8. The CDR3 covers 16 residues. DNA for the CDR3: TGTGCCACCAGCAGAGCCCGGACAGCGGGAGCCAATGAGCAGTTCTTC. This gives the protein CATSRARTAGANEQFF.

The gene calls are TRBV7-9 and TRBJ2-1; D possibly corresponds to TRBD2 (6 bases). Germline CDR1 SEHNR, CDR2 FQNEAQ (reference sequence). V shed 5 bases and J shed 3 bases, with 17 bases lying between them. The CDR3 length is 16 residues. The CDR3, as DNA: TGTGCCAGCAGCCCCCTGGGGGGAGGATACTACAATGAGCAGTTCTTC. The encoded protein is CASSPLGGGYYNEQFF.

This chain uses TRBV9 with TRBJ1-5, with 8 bases lining up with TRBD1. V shed 1 base, J shed 7 bases, and the junction held 4 bases outside the gene matches. The CDR3 consists of 14 residues. Germline values: CDR1 SGDLS, CDR2 YYNGEE. CDR3 bases: TGTGCCAGCAGCGTATCAGGGGGCAGACAGCCCCAGCATTTT. Encoded protein: CASSVSGGRQPQHF.